The 21 T cell receptor beta chains given below trace back to one sample, sequenced in a study of T cells in Graves' hyperthyroidism and ophthalmopathy. The CDR3 regions of TCR beta were amplified from RNA transcripts. First-round RT-PCR with HTBI primers amplified the TCR CDR3 region. Each CDR3 protein is one row after TCRdb ran MiXCR on the multiplex PCR reads. The table has around 490,000 distinct CDR3 sequences, about 20% seen once. The sequencing input was blood. The receptors originated from a man in his forties with Graves' ophthalmopathy.

This chain uses TRBV27 with TRBJ2-1; no clear D gene. CDR3 length: 14 amino acids. V was clipped by 7 bases and J by 1 base, with 11 bases between them. Germline values: CDR1 MNHEY, CDR2 SMNVEV (reference sequence). CDR3 loop: CASNSQSSYNEQFF. CDR3 bases: TGTGCCAGCAATTCCCAGTCATCCTACAATGAGCAGTTCTTC.

This clonotype showed up many times. The gene calls are TRBV5-1 and TRBJ1-6, with TRBD1 matching over 10 bases. CDR1 is SGHRS, CDR2 YFSETQ, per germline. V dropped 0 bases and J dropped 6; count of bases not matched to a gene: 6. This CDR3 has 17 amino acids. The CDR3 coding sequence is TGCGCCAGCAGCTTGGCTCCCGGACAGGGGGTTAATTCACCCCTCCACTTT. It is translated as CASSLAPGQGVNSPLHF.

This clonotype appeared a few times. The chain carries TRBV30 and TRBJ2-3; D not certain. Trimming shortened V by 2 bases and J by 7 bases, and 7 bases separated the two germline ends. CDR3 length equals 11 residues. Germline V lookup: CDR1 GTSNPN, CDR2 SVGIG (reference sequence). CDR3 sequence reads: CAWSPSHTQYF. The CDR3 region has the DNA TGTGCCTGGAGTCCGTCTCATACGCAGTATTTT. Full variable domain (remainder filled in from reference TRBV30 and TRBJ2-3): SQTIHQWPATLVQPVGSPLSLECTVEGTSNPNLYWYRQAAGRGLQLLFYSVGIGQISSEVPQNLSASRPQDRQFILSSKKLLLSDSGFYLCAWSPSHTQYFGPGTRLTVL.

The chain joins TRBV20-1 to TRBJ2-7; 12 bases line up with TRBD2. Germline lookup yields CDR1 DFQATT and CDR2 SNEGSKA (reference sequence). V gave up 5 bases and J gave up 7 bases; unmatched junction bases: 9. This CDR3 has 14 amino acids. The CDR3 DNA sequence: TGCAGTGCTGACGCCCCTAGCGGGAGGGCTGAGCAGTACTTC. This translates into CSADAPSGRAEQYF.

The chain is built from TRBV7-3 and TRBJ2-2; D uncertain. V lost 5 bases and J lost 5, with 15 bases in between. The germline V gene has CDR1 SGHTA and CDR2 FQGTGA. The CDR3 is 15 residues long. The CDR3 here is CASSPSRLNTGELFF. The CDR3 nucleotides read TGTGCCAGCAGCCCCAGCCGGTTGAATACCGGGGAGCTGTTTTTT.

The chain employs TRBV7-9 and TRBJ2-3; no clear D gene. CDR3 length: 14 residues. V was cut by 5 bases and J by 1 base, with 10 bases left in between. CDR1 SEHNR and CDR2 FQNEAQ come from the germline V gene (reference sequence). The CDR3 nucleotides are TGTGCCAGCAGCCCTAACCCGGGCACAGATACGCAGTATTTT. Translated, it gives CASSPNPGTDTQYF.

This clonotype has ten or more counts. The chain couples TRBV5-1 to TRBJ2-3; TRBD1 aligns across 8 bases. The CDR3 is 15 amino acids. V lost 2 bases and J lost 1; bases outside the gene matches: 3. Germline V gene lookup returns CDR1 SGHRS and CDR2 YFSETQ. The CDR3 coding sequence is TGCGCCAGCAGCTTCGGACAGGGAGGCACAGATACGCAGTATTTT. As protein: CASSFGQGGTDTQYF.

This clonotype was recorded at least ten times. The chain employs TRBV10-3 and TRBJ2-7; possible D gene TRBD1, 6 bases. The V gene lost 4 bases and the J gene lost 1 base, with 17 bases spanning the gap. Per germline, CDR1 ENHRY and CDR2 SYGVKD. This CDR3 comprises 16 residues. Here the CDR3 reads CAISGSWDKGSYEQYF. In DNA, the CDR3 is TGTGCCATCAGTGGGTCCTGGGACAAGGGGTCCTACGAGCAGTACTTC.

The chain uses TRBV27 and TRBJ2-1; 8 nucleotides align to TRBD2. V dropped 7 bases and J dropped 4; count of bases not matched to a gene: 12. Germline CDR1 and CDR2: MNHEY and SMNVEV (reference sequence). This CDR3 has 16 amino acids. The CDR3 is CASNGAASGSYNEQFF. The CDR3 DNA sequence: TGTGCCAGCAACGGCGCGGCTAGCGGGTCTTACAATGAGCAGTTCTTC.

About this clonotype itself: One junction end disagrees with the germline gene, perhaps due to a read error. This chain joins TRBV12-3 or TRBV12-4 and TRBJ2-5; D is uncertain. This CDR3 contains 12 residues. The CDR3 sequence: CASSFIEETQSF. The CDR3 DNA reads as TGTGCCAGCAGTTTTATCGAGGAGACCCAGTCCTTC.

The chain employs TRBV6-2 or TRBV6-3 and TRBJ1-1; 7 bases fit TRBD1. The CDR3 covers 15 residues. CDR1 and CDR2 from the germline V gene are MNHEY and SVGEGT. The V and J ends lost 4 bases and 8 bases, in that order; junction bases with no gene match: 13. The CDR3 DNA is TGTGCCAGCAGTTCCTACCAGACAGGGACGGGGGAAGCTTTCTTT. Protein product: CASSSYQTGTGEAFF.

The J gene is TRBJ1-5, the V gene TRBV20-1; D is unclear. Trimming stripped 0 bases from V and 0 bases from J, with 12 bases between. Germline lookup yields CDR1 DFQATT and CDR2 SNEGSKA (reference sequence). The CDR3 spans 16 residues. CDR3 in amino acids: CSARDYPGSSNQPQHF. CDR3 bases: TGCAGTGCTAGAGATTATCCGGGGTCTAGCAATCAGCCCCAGCATTTT.

The V call is TRBV3-1, the J call TRBJ2-3; 7 bases are a match to TRBD2. This CDR3 region has 16 residues. From germline, CDR1 is LGHDT and CDR2 YNNKEL (reference sequence). J lost 4 bases, V lost 4 bases, and 11 bases had no gene match. Here the CDR3 reads CASSRKGLSRADTQYF. The CDR3 bases are TGTGCCAGCAGCCGGAAGGGACTATCTCGGGCAGATACGCAGTATTTT.

This clonotype was seen only a few times. This chain joins TRBV9 and TRBJ2-1; TRBD1 matches 7 bases. V was pared by 4 bases and J by 12 bases, with 16 bases of the junction left unmatched. Germline V gene data show CDR1 as SGDLS and CDR2 as YYNGEE. The CDR3 is 15 residues long. The CDR3 region is CASSPTGQSEPGQFF. The CDR3 DNA reads as TGTGCCAGCAGCCCAACGGGACAGTCAGAGCCAGGGCAGTTCTTC.

The V gene is TRBV6-2 or TRBV6-3, the J gene TRBJ2-1; 8 nucleotides line up with TRBD1. After removal of 5 bases from V and 2 bases from J, the junction contained 5 bases not matched to a gene. Germline CDR1 and CDR2: MNHEY and SVGEGT. CDR3 length: 15 residues. The CDR3 coding sequence is TGTGCCAGCAGTCAAGAGGGACAGGCCTACAATGAGCAGTTCTTC. Translated, it gives CASSQEGQAYNEQFF.

This clonotype appeared many times. The rearrangement links TRBV30 to TRBJ2-2; 7 bases agree with TRBD1. Germline assignment: CDR1 GTSNPN and CDR2 SVGIG (reference sequence). The CDR3 length is 15 residues. V lost 0 bases and J lost 3; bases outside the gene matches: 4. CDR3 DNA: TGTGCCTGGAGTGTACAGGGGACGTACACCGGGGAGCTGTTTTTT. Its translation: CAWSVQGTYTGELFF.

The chain links TRBV5-8 to TRBJ2-6; 13 bases are shared with TRBD2. The V segment lost 3 bases and the J segment 3 bases; nucleotides outside the gene matches: 9. Germline V gives CDR1 SGHTS, CDR2 YDEGEE. The CDR3 runs to 19 residues. CDR3 coding DNA: TGTGCCAGCAGCTCCTGGACTAGCGGGAGTTTAAGTGGGGCCAACGTCCTGACTTTC. It codes for CASSSWTSGSLSGANVLTF.

This clonotype was observed a few times. The V and J genes are TRBV20-1 and TRBJ1-6, with unresolved D. This CDR3 is 13 amino acids long. Per the germline V gene, CDR1 is DFQATT and CDR2 is SNEGSKA (reference sequence). Trimming took 2 bases from V and 10 from J, leaving 12 bases between them. The DNA for the CDR3 is TGCAGTGCTAGATCCCTGACTCAATCACCCCTCCACTTT. This translates into CSARSLTQSPLHF.

The V and J genes are TRBV5-1 and TRBJ2-3; maybe TRBD2 (6 bases). The germline V gene encodes CDR1 SGHRS and CDR2 YFSETQ. The V end lost 0 bases, the J end lost 0 bases, and 11 bases lay between the germline ends. The CDR3 sequence is 16 residues long. The CDR3 is CASSLALAYSTDTQYF. The DNA for the CDR3 is TGCGCCAGCAGCTTGGCCCTAGCGTATAGCACAGATACGCAGTATTTT.

This chain uses TRBV28 with TRBJ1-5, with D possibly being TRBD1 (6 bases). Between the trimmed V and J ends, which lost 2 bases and 9 bases, there was a span of 11 bases. The CDR3 is 13 residues long. The V gene's germline CDR1 is MDHEN and CDR2 SYDVKM. In DNA, the CDR3 is TGTGCCAGCAGTTTACAGGGGCGGGGGCCCCAGCATTTT. This translates into CASSLQGRGPQHF.

The chain uses TRBV19 and TRBJ2-1; D possibly corresponds to TRBD1 (7 bases). The CDR3 length is 16 residues. Trimming took 6 bases from V and 4 from J, leaving 19 bases between them. Looked up from germline, CDR1 is LNHDA and CDR2 is SQIVND (reference sequence). CDR3 loop: CASSLHRGTVYNEQFF. The DNA of the CDR3 is TGTGCCAGTAGCCTGCACCGGGGGACAGTATACAATGAGCAGTTCTTC. Based on the CDR3 plus reference TRBV19 and TRBJ2-1, the full variable domain is DGGITQSPKYLFRKEGQNVTLSCEQNLNHDAMYWYRQDPGQGLRLIYYSQIVNDFQKGDIAEGYSVSREKKESFPLTVTSAQKNPTAFYLCASSLHRGTVYNEQFFGPGTRLTVL.